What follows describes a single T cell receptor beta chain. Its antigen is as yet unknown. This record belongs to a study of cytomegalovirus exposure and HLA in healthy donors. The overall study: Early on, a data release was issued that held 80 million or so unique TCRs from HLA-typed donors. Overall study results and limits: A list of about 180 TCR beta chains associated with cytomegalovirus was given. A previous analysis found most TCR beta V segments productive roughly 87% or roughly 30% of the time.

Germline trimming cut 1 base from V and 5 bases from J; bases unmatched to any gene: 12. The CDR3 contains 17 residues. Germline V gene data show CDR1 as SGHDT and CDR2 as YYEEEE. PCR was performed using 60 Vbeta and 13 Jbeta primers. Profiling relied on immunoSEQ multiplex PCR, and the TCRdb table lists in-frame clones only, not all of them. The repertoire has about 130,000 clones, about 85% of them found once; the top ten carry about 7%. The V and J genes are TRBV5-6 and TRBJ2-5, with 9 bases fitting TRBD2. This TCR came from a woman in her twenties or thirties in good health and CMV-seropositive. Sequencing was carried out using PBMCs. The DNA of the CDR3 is TGTGCCAGCAGCTTGAAGCTCGCGGGAGGGCCCTTTGAGACCCAGTACTTC. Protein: CASSLKLAGGPFETQYF.